A single sample is the source of the 29 T cell receptor beta chains below, sequenced in a study of T-cell memory formation after mild COVID-19. TCRdb reanalysed the 5' RACE reads using MiXCR and keeps one entry per CDR3 protein. The data show hundreds of thousands of distinct CDR3 sequences, less than 25% seen once. Sequences were obtained from PBMCs or a T cell subset sorted from them (not recorded which). All receptors derive from an adult woman who had mild COVID-19 (a few samples of this study predate the infection). Cell type and time point are not known.

This clonotype was observed at least ten times. The J gene is TRBJ2-7, the V gene TRBV4-2; 11 bases fit TRBD1. CDR1 and CDR2 from the germline V gene are LGHNA and YNFKEQ. Trimming at V came to 0 bases and at J to 4 bases, leaving 5 bases not matched to a gene. CDR3 length: 16 residues. The CDR3 sequence: CASSQEGGDRGYEQYF. The DNA for the CDR3 is TGTGCCAGCAGCCAAGAAGGCGGGGACAGGGGGTACGAGCAGTACTTC.

This rearrangement joins TRBV19 to TRBJ2-2; D not certain. The CDR3 spans 14 residues. Between the trimmed V and J ends, which lost 0 bases and 6 bases, there was a span of 8 bases. CDR1 and CDR2 from the germline V gene are LNHDA and SQIVND (reference sequence). CDR3: CASSIDPSPGELFF. The CDR3 DNA is TGTGCCAGTAGTATAGATCCTAGTCCCGGGGAGCTGTTTTTT.

This clonotype was picked up a small number of times. This chain uses TRBV7-9 with TRBJ2-7, with 10 bases matching TRBD1. The V segment lost 4 bases and the J segment 6 bases; nucleotides outside the gene matches: 6. Germline V gene lookup returns CDR1 SEHNR and CDR2 FQNEAQ (reference sequence). The CDR3 length is 14 residues. The CDR3 sequence is CASSSGTGVGEQYF. CDR3 DNA sequence: TGTGCCAGCAGCTCTGGGACAGGGGTGGGCGAGCAGTACTTC.

This clonotype was seen a few times. The chain joins TRBV11-2 to TRBJ1-2; D not resolved. This CDR3 is 14 amino acids long. Germline V gene lookup returns CDR1 SGHAT and CDR2 FQNNGV. Trimming shortened V by 4 bases and J by 2 bases, and 11 bases separated the two germline ends. The CDR3 DNA reads TGTGCCAGCAGCTCCATAGGGCTCAACTATGGCTACACCTTC. Translating it yields CASSSIGLNYGYTF. The full variable domain, rest sourced from reference TRBV11-2 and TRBJ1-2, is EAGVAQSPRYKIIEKRQSVAFWCNPISGHATLYWYQQILGQGPKLLIQFQNNGVVDDSQLPKDRFSAERLKGVDSTLKIQPAKLEDSAVYLCASSSIGLNYGYTFGSGTRLTVV.

This clonotype was counted only a few times. The chain recombines TRBV7-6 with TRBJ2-5; the match to TRBD1 covers 8 bases. The CDR3 is 15 amino acids. The germline gives CDR1 SGHVS, CDR2 FNYEAQ. Unmatched junction bases numbered 8, after V lost 3 bases and J lost 5 bases. The chain's CDR3 is CASSFEADRGETQYF. CDR3 sequence (DNA): TGTGCCAGCAGCTTCGAGGCCGACAGGGGTGAGACCCAGTACTTC.

The chain links TRBV20-1 to TRBJ2-7; D is unclear. The length of the CDR3 is 14 residues. From germline, CDR1 is DFQATT and CDR2 SNEGSKA (reference sequence). The chain's CDR3 is CSGFVGLPPYEQYF. The CDR3 coding sequence is TGCAGCGGGTTCGTCGGGCTCCCACCCTACGAGCAGTACTTC.

The J gene is TRBJ2-3, the V gene TRBV4-2, with D perhaps TRBD1 (6 bases). V gave up 3 bases and J gave up 2 bases, with 15 bases separating them. The CDR3 is made up of 16 amino acids. Germline assignment: CDR1 LGHNA and CDR2 YNFKEQ. Written as DNA, the CDR3 is TGTGCCAGCAGCCAGAAAGGGGGTCTTGACACAGATACGCAGTATTTT. This codes for CASSQKGGLDTDTQYF.

On this clonotype: Germline and junction disagree at one end, which may indicate a read error. The chain couples TRBV3-1 to TRBJ2-3; D is perhaps TRBD2 (6 bases). CDR1 LGHDT and CDR2 YNNKEL come from the germline V gene (reference sequence). The CDR3 loop spans 15 amino acids. The CDR3 protein is CASSQDPGGTDTQYF. The CDR3 region has the DNA TGCGCCAGCAGCCAAGATCCGGGGGGCACAGATACGCAGTATTTT.

In its sample, this clonotype was seen a few times. The CDR3, as DNA: TGTGCCAGCAGTTATCCCAGAACAGATACGCAGTATTTT. It codes for CASSYPRTDTQYF. The J gene is TRBJ2-3, the V gene TRBV6-2 or TRBV6-3; D is unresolved. The ends were cut back, 3 bases at V and 3 bases at J, with 7 bases in the middle. This CDR3 has 13 residues. Germline assignment: CDR1 MNHEY and CDR2 SVGEGT.

This clonotype occurred a few times. CDR3 residues: CATSDPGSGGASYEQYF. The CDR3 nucleotides read TGTGCCACCAGTGACCCGGGTAGTGGGGGGGCCTCGTACGAGCAGTACTTC. The chain uses TRBV24-1 and TRBJ2-7, with D possibly being TRBD2 (7 bases). In germline, CDR1 is KGHDR, CDR2 SFDVKD. The CDR3 sequence is 17 residues long. Trimming removed 4 bases from V and 4 bases from J, with 22 bases in between.

The chain recombines TRBV4-1 with TRBJ1-1; D may be TRBD1 (5 bases). This CDR3 spans 14 amino acids. V was cut by 3 bases and J by 5 bases, with 13 bases left in between. Looked up from germline, CDR1 is MGHRA and CDR2 is YSYEKL. CDR3 nucleotides: TGCGCCAGCAGCCAGGGGGGATTGCTTACTGAAGCTTTCTTT. Translating gives CASSQGGLLTEAFF.

This clonotype showed up just a few times. The chain has TRBV9 and TRBJ2-7; TRBD2 might be the D (6 bases). V was shortened by 5 bases and J by 4 bases, with 19 bases between the two germline ends. CDR3 length: 15 amino acids. Germline CDR1 reads SGDLS; CDR2 reads YYNGEE. The CDR3 DNA follows: TGTGCCAGCAGTCCCGGACGGGCTAGCGCTTACGAGCAGTACTTC. It codes for CASSPGRASAYEQYF.

The chain employs TRBV6-5 and TRBJ2-1, with D perhaps assigned TRBD1 or TRBD2 (5 bases each). Germline CDR1 and CDR2: MNHEY and SVGAGI. This CDR3 is 17 amino acids long. The V end was cut by 3 bases, the J end by 4 bases, with 19 bases between. The CDR3 region has the DNA TGTGCCAGCAGTTATTTGGCCTCCGGGGCCCCGTACAATGAGCAGTTCTTC. It specifies CASSYLASGAPYNEQFF.

V is TRBV9 and J is TRBJ1-1; 9 bases are shared with TRBD1. Germline-derived CDR1 and CDR2 are SGDLS and YYNGEE. Unmatched junction bases numbered 9, after V lost 4 bases and J lost 2 bases. CDR3 length equals 16 residues. CDR3: CASSIQGQGRNTEAFF. In nucleotides, the CDR3 is TGTGCCAGCAGCATCCAAGGACAGGGGCGAAACACTGAAGCTTTCTTT. The full variable domain, with the rest looked up from reference TRBV9 and TRBJ1-1, is DSGVTQTPKHLITATGQRVTLRCSPRSGDLSVYWYQQSLDQGLQFLIQYYNGEERAKGNILERFSAQQFPDLHSELNLSSLELGDSALYFCASSIQGQGRNTEAFFGQGTRLTVV.

The V gene is TRBV11-2, the J gene TRBJ2-1, with TRBD2 matching over 15 bases. Germline CDR1 reads SGHAT; CDR2 reads FQNNGV. With V trimmed by 0 bases and J by 7 bases, 4 bases remained unmatched. The CDR3 is made up of 17 amino acids. In DNA, the CDR3 is TGTGCCAGCAGCTTAGATACTGGACTAGCGGGAGGGAATGAGCAGTTCTTC. Translation: CASSLDTGLAGGNEQFF.

The V call is TRBV5-1, the J call TRBJ1-6; D gene ambiguous. Trimming stripped 0 bases from V and 7 bases from J, with 8 bases between. The CDR3 sequence is 14 residues long. CDR1 is SGHRS, CDR2 YFSETQ, per germline. CDR3 sequence (DNA): TGCGCCAGCAGCTTGGAACAGAACAATTCACCCCTCCACTTT. Its translation: CASSLEQNNSPLHF. The entire variable domain, with the rest obtained from reference TRBV5-1 and TRBJ1-6, is as follows: KAGVTQTPRYLIKTRGQQVTLSCSPISGHRSVSWYQQTPGQGLQFLFEYFSETQRNKGNFPGRFSGRQFSNSRSEMNVSTLELGDSALYLCASSLEQNNSPLHFGNGTRLTVT.

J is TRBJ2-3 and V is TRBV7-2; possibly TRBD1 or TRBD2 for D (5 bases each). Trimming stripped 5 bases from V and 2 bases from J, with 11 bases between. In germline, CDR1 is SGHTA, CDR2 FQGNSA. The CDR3 has 14 amino acids. DNA for the CDR3: TGTGCCAGCAGCCGTTCGGGGACCACAGATACGCAGTATTTT. Translation: CASSRSGTTDTQYF.

Notes on this clonotype: A much more abundant neighbour one base away suggests this may be a read error. The chain has TRBV5-5 and TRBJ2-1; no clear D gene. The germline V and J ends were trimmed by 3 bases and 8 bases, with 9 bases remaining between them. Germline V gene lookup returns CDR1 SGHKS and CDR2 YYEKEE (reference sequence). The CDR3 runs 12 residues. The CDR3 spells CASSWLWDEQFF. CDR3 coding DNA: TGTGCCAGCAGCTGGCTCTGGGATGAGCAGTTCTTC.

Concerning this clonotype: At one of its ends the junction is not consistent with the germline gene, which may arise from a read error. This rearrangement joins TRBV4-1 to TRBJ1-3, with D possibly TRBD1 on 5 matching bases. Germline CDR1 reads MGHRA; CDR2 reads YSYEKL. The CDR3 sequence is 16 residues long. The CDR3 here is CAGSQEGRVRGNTIYF. In DNA, the CDR3 is TGCGCCGGCAGCCAAGAGGGCAGGGTACGAGGAAACACCATATATTTT.

Only one count was recorded for this clonotype. The gene calls are TRBV27 and TRBJ1-2, with TRBD1 as a possible D gene (5 bases). V lost 5 bases and J 8 bases, leaving 15 bases between the germline ends. The length of the CDR3 is 13 residues. Germline CDR1 is MNHEY and CDR2 is SMNVEV (reference sequence). CDR3 region: CASSTNPGRGYTF. The DNA for the CDR3 is TGTGCCAGCAGTACCAATCCGGGACGAGGCTACACCTTC.

The chain combines TRBV20-1 with TRBJ1-5; TRBD1 matches 7 bases. The germline V gene has CDR1 DFQATT and CDR2 SNEGSKA (reference sequence). J gave up 2 bases and V 1 base, and 2 bases lay outside the gene matches. The CDR3 is 14 amino acids. CDR3 coding DNA: TGCAGTGCTAGAGCTGACAGGGGCAATCAGCCCCAGCATTTT. Translation gives CSARADRGNQPQHF.

This clonotype was counted only a few times. For the CDR3, the DNA is TGTGCCACGTCGCTGACTACGGGACTGGGCCCCCGCGAGCAGTACTTC. Translation gives CATSLTTGLGPREQYF. This rearrangement joins TRBV27 to TRBJ2-7; the D gene is possibly TRBD2 (6 bases). V lost 10 bases to trimming and J lost 6 bases, with 28 bases between them. The germline V gene encodes CDR1 MNHEY and CDR2 SMNVEV (reference sequence). The CDR3 consists of 16 residues.

This clonotype was found a few times. As DNA, the CDR3 is TGCGCCAGCAGCCTCCACCTGAATAGCAATCAGCCCCAGCATTTT. Its protein product is CASSLHLNSNQPQHF. The rearrangement uses TRBV4-1 and TRBJ1-5; D is unclear. CDR3 size: 15 residues. CDR1 and CDR2 (germline): MGHRA, YSYEKL. V gave up 4 bases and J gave up 0 bases, with 10 bases separating them.

The gene calls are TRBV6-2 or TRBV6-3 and TRBJ2-1; no clear D. Germline values: CDR1 MNHEY, CDR2 SVGEGT. V was shortened by 6 bases and J by 8 bases, with 17 bases between the two germline ends. The CDR3 runs to 14 residues. DNA for the CDR3: TGTGCCAGCAGAGGATTAACCTTTTTCGATGAGCAGTTCTTC. Translating it yields CASRGLTFFDEQFF.

This rearrangement joins TRBV6-1 to TRBJ2-2; 10 bases are a match to TRBD2. The CDR3 sequence is 15 residues long. CDR1 and CDR2 (germline): MNHNS, SASEGT. Trimming cost V 6 bases and J 6 bases; bases outside gene matches: 7. The CDR3 sequence: CASRVTSGDSGELFF. The CDR3 coding sequence is TGTGCCAGCAGAGTAACTAGCGGGGATTCCGGGGAGCTGTTTTTT.

The chain carries TRBV5-1 and TRBJ1-1; 8 positions match TRBD1. Germline values: CDR1 SGHRS, CDR2 YFSETQ. The CDR3 is made up of 15 amino acids. After removal of 0 bases from V and 1 base from J, the junction contained 2 bases not matched to a gene. This CDR3 is CASSLGTGKNTEAFF. CDR3 in DNA: TGCGCCAGCAGCTTGGGGACAGGGAAGAACACTGAAGCTTTCTTT.

The genes are TRBV9 and TRBJ2-2; TRBD2 might be the D (5 bases). This CDR3 contains 15 residues. V dropped 0 bases and J dropped 3 bases, with 9 bases sitting between them. Germline-derived CDR1 and CDR2 are SGDLS and YYNGEE. The chain's CDR3 is CASSVERTYTGELFF. The CDR3, as DNA: TGTGCCAGCAGCGTAGAGCGGACCTACACCGGGGAGCTGTTTTTT.

This chain links TRBV29-1 with TRBJ2-1; D may be TRBD1 (5 bases). The V and J ends lost 3 bases and 4 bases respectively, with 13 bases between them. CDR1 is SQVTM, CDR2 ANQGSEA, per germline. The CDR3 is 14 residues long. The CDR3 sequence is CSVERQGQYNEQFF. CDR3 coding DNA: TGCAGCGTTGAGAGGCAGGGCCAATACAATGAGCAGTTCTTC.

This clonotype showed up just a few times. This chain connects TRBV7-8 to TRBJ2-3; no definite D call. The germline V gene has CDR1 SGHVS and CDR2 FQNEAQ. The CDR3 length is 10 residues. With 5 bases removed from V and 12 bases from J, the gap between germline ends came to 9 bases. The CDR3 region is CASSQDPQYF. Here the CDR3 DNA reads TGTGCCAGCAGCCAGGACCCCCAGTATTTT.